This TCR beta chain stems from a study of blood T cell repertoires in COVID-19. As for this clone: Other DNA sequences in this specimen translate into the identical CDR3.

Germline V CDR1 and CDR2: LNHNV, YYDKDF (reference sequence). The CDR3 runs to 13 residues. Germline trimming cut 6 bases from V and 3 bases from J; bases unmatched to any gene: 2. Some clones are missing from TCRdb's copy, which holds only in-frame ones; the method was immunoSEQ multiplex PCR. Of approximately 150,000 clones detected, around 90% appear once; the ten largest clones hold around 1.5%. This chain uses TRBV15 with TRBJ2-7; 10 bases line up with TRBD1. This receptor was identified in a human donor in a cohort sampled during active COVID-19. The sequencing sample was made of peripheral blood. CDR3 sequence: CATSRDRGYEQYF. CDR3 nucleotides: TGTGCCACCAGTAGGGACAGGGGCTACGAGCAGTACTTC. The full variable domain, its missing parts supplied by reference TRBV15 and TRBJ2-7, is DAMVIQNPRYQVTQFGKPVTLSCSQTLNHNVMYWYQQKSSQAPKLLFHYYDKDFNNEADTPDNFQSRRPNTSFCFLDIRSPGLGDTAMYLCATSRDRGYEQYFGPGTRLTVT.